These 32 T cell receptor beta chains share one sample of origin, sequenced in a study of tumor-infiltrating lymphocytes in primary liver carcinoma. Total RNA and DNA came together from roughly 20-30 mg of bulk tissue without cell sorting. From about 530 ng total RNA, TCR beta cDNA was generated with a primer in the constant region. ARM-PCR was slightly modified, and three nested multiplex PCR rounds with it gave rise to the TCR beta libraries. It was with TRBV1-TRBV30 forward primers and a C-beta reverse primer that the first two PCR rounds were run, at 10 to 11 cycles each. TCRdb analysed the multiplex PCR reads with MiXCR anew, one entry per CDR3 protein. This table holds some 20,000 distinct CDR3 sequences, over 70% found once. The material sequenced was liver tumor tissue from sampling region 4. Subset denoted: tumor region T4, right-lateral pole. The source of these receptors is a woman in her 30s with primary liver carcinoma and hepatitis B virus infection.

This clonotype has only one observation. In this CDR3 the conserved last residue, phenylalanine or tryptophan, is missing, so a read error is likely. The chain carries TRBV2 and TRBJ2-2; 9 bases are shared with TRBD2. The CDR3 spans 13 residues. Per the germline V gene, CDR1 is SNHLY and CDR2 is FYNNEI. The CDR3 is CASSAGGAGELFI. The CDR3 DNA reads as TGTGCCAGTAGTGCGGGAGGGGCCGGGGAGCTGTTTATT.

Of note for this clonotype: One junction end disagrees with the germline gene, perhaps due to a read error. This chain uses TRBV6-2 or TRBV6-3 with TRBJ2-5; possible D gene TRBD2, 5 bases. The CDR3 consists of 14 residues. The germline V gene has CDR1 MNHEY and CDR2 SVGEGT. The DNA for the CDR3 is TGTGCCAACAGTTACGACGGCCTGGGAGAAACCCAATACTTC. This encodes CANSYDGLGETQYF.

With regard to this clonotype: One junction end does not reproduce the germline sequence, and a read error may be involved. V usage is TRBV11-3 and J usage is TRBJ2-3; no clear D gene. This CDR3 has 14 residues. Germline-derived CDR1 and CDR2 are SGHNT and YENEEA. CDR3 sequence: CATSLDGPTDTQYF. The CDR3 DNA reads TGTGCAACCAGCTTAGATGGGCCCACAGATACACAGTATTTT.

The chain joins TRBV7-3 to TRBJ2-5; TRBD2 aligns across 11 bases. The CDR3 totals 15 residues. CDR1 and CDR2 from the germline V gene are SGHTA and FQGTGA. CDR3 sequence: CTSSPLAGGKETQYF. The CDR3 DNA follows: TGTACTAGCAGCCCCCTAGCGGGGGGAAAAGAGACCCAGTACTTC.

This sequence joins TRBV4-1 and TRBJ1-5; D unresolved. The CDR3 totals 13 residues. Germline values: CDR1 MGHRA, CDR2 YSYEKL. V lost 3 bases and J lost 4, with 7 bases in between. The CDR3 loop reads CASSHGQNQPQHF. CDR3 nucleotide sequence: TGCGCCAGCAGCCATGGCCAGAATCAGCCCCAGCATTTT.

For the CDR3, the DNA is TGTGCCAGCTTCATCAGCGGGAGAACCTCCAACTACGAGCAGTACTTC. It yields the protein CASFISGRTSNYEQYF. The chain is built from TRBV28 and TRBJ2-7; 8 nucleotides align to TRBD2. The CDR3 covers 16 residues. Germline V CDR1 and CDR2: MDHEN, SYDVKM. Trimming removed 8 bases from V and 3 bases from J; junction bases left unmatched: 15.

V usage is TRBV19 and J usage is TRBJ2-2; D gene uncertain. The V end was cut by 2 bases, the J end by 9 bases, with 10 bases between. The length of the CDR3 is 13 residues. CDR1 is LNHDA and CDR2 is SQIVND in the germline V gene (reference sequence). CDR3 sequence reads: CASSISAARELFF. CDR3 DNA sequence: TGTGCCAGTAGTATAAGCGCAGCCCGGGAGCTGTTTTTT.

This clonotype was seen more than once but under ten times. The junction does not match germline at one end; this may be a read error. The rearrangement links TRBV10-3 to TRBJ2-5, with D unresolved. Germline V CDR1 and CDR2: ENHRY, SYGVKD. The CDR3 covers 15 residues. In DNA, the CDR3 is TGTGCCATCTGTGAGCCAGCTACCAGACAAGAGACCCAGTACTTC. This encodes CAICEPATRQETQYF.

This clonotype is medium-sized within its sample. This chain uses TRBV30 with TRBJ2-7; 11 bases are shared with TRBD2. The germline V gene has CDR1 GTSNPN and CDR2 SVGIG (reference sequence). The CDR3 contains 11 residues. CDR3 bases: TGTGCCTGGAGGGCTAGCGGGAGGTTCGTCGTC. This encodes CAWRASGRFVV.

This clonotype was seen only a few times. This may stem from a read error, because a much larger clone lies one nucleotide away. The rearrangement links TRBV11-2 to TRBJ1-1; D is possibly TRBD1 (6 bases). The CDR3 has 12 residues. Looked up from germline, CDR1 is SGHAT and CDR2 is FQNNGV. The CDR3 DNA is TGTGCGACCAGGGACATGAACACTGAAGCTTTCTTT. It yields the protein CATRDMNTEAFF.

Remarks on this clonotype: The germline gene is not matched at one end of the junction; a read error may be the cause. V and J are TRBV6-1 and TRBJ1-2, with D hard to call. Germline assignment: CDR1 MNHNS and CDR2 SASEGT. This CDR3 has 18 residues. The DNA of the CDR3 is TGTGTCAGCAGTGAACGGTTCCTGGTCCCTAGATCTGACTATGGCTACACCTTC. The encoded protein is CVSSERFLVPRSDYGYTF.

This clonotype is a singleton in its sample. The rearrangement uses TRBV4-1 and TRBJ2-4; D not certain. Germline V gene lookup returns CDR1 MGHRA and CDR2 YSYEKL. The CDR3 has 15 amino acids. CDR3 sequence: CAGSQDRLPQNIQYF. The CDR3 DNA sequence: TGCGCAGGCAGCCAAGATCGGCTACCACAAAACATTCAGTACTTC.

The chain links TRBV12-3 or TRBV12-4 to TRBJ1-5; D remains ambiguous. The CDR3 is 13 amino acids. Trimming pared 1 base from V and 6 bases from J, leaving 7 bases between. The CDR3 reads CASSLVGSQPQHF. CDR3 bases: TGTGCCAGCAGTTTAGTTGGAAGTCAGCCCCAGCATTTT.

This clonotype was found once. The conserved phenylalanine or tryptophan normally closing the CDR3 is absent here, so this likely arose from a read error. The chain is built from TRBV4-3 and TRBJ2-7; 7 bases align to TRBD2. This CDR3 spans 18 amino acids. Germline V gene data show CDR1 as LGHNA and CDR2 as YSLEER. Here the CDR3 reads CASSLAVTGGHISYEQYL. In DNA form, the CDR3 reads TGTGCCAGCAGCCTAGCTGTGACGGGGGGTCACATTAGCTACGAGCAGTACTTA.

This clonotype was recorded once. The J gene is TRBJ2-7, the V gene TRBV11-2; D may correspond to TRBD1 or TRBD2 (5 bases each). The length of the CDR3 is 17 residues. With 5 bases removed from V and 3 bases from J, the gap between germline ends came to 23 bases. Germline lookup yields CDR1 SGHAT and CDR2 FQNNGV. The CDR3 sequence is CASSHPEGRVGNYEQYF. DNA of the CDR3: TGTGCCAGCAGCCACCCAGAGGGCAGGGTGGGGAACTACGAGCAGTACTTC.

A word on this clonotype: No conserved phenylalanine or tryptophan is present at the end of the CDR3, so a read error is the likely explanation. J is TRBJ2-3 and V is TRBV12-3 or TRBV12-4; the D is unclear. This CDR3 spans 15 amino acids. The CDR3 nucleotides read TGTGCCAGGAGTTTTCCCCCTCCTAACACAGATACGCAGTATTCT. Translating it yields CARSFPPPNTDTQYS.

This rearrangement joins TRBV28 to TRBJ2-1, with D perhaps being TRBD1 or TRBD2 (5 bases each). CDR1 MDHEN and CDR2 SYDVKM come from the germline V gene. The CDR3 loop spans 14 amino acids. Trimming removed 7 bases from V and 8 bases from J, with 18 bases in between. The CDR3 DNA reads TGTGCCAGCACATACATAGCGTGCAGGGATGAGCAGTTCTTC. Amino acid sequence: CASTYIACRDEQFF. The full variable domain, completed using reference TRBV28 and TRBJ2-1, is DVKVTQSSRYLVKRTGEKVFLECVQDMDHENMFWYRQDPGLGLRLIYFSYDVKMKEKGDIPEGYSVSREKKERFSLILESASTNQTSMYLCASTYIACRDEQFFGPGTRLTVL.

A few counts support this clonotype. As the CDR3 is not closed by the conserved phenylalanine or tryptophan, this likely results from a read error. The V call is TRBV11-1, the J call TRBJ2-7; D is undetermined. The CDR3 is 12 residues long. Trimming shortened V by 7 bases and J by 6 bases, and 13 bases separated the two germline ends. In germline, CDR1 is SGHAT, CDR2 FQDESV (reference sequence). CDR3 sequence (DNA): TGTGCCAGCATAGGATACCTCCGCGAGCAGTACTCC. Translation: CASIGYLREQYS.

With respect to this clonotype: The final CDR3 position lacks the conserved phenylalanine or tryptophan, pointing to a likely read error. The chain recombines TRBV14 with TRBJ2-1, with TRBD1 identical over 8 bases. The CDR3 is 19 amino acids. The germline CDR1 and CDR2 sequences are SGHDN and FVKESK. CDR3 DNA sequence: TGTGCCAGCAACCAAGACCTTACACCCCGGGACAGGATGGGGATTGAGCAGTTCCTC. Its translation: CASNQDLTPRDRMGIEQFL.

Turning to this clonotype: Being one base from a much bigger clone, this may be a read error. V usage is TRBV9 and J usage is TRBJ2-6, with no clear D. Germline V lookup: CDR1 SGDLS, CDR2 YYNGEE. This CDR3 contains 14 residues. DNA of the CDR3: TGTGCCAACAGCGTCTTGAATGGGGCCAACGTCCTGACTTTC. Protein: CANSVLNGANVLTF.

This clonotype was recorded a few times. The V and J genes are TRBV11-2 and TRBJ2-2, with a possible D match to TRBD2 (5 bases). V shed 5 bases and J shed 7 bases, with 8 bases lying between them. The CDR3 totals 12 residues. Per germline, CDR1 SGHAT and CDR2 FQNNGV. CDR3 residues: CASSPGVGELFF. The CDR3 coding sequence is TGTGCCAGCAGCCCCGGGGTCGGGGAGCTGTTTTTT.

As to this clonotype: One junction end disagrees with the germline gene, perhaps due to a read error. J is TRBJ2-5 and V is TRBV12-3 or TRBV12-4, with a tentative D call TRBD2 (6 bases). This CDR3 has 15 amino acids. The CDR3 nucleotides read TGTGCCAGCAGGACCTACCCCGGGAGCGAGAAGACCCAATACTTC. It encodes CASRTYPGSEKTQYF.

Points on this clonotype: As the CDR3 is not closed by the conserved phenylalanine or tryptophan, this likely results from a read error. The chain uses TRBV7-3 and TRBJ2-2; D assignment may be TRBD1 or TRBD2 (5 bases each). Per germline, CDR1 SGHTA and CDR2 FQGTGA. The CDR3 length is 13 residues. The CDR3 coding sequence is TGTGCCAGCAGCCCCGTGGGGCCCGGGGAACTGTTTATT. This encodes CASSPVGPGELFI.

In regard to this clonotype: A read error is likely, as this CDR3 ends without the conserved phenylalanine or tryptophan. The CDR3 loop reads CASSLVNGWHSLLHY. Here the CDR3 DNA reads TGTGCCAGCAGCTTAGTGAACGGCTGGCATTCACTCCTCCACTAT. The rearrangement uses TRBV7-9 and TRBJ1-6; D is uncertain. This CDR3 is built from 15 residues. CDR1 SEHNR and CDR2 FQNEAQ come from the germline V gene (reference sequence).

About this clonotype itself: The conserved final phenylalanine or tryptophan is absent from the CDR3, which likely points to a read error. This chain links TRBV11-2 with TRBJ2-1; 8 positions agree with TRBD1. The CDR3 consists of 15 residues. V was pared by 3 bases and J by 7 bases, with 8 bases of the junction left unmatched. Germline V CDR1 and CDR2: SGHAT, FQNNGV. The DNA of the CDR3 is TGTGCCAGCAGCTTTATAGGACAGGGTGAAAATGAGCAGTTCTCC. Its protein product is CASSFIGQGENEQFS.

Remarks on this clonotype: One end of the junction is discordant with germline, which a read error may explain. The CDR3 here is CASSLCPWGSVETHYF. The CDR3 bases are TGTGCCAGCAGTTTATGTCCATGGGGGTCGGTGGAGACCCACTACTTC. The chain joins TRBV12-3 or TRBV12-4 to TRBJ2-5, with D possibly called TRBD1 or TRBD2 (5 bases each). The CDR3 spans 16 residues.

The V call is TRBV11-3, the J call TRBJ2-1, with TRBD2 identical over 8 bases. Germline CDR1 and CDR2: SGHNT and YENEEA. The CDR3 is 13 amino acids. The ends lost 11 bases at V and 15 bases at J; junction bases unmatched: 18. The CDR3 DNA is TGTGCCGGCGCTAGCGGGTGTGGGAATGAGGGGTTCTTC. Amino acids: CAGASGCGNEGFF. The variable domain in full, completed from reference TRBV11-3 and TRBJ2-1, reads EAGVVQSPRYKIIEKKQPVAFWCNPISGHNTLYWYLQNLGQGPELLIRYENEEAVDDSQLPKDRFSAERLKGVDSTLKIQPAELGDSAVYLCAGASGCGNEGFFGPGTRLTVL.

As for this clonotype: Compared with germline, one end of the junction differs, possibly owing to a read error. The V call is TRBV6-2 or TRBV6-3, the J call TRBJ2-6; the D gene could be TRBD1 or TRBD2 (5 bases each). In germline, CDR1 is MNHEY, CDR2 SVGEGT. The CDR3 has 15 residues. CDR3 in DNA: TGTGACAGCAACCCCCGGGGCGGTGGGGCCAACGTCTTGACTTTC. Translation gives CDSNPRGGGANVLTF.

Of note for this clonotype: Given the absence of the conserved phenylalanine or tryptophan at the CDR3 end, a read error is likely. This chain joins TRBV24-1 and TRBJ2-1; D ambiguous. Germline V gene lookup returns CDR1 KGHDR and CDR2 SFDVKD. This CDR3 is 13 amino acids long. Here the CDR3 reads CGTSDVNGNEQFL. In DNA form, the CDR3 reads TGTGGCACCAGTGACGTTAATGGCAATGAGCAGTTCCTC.

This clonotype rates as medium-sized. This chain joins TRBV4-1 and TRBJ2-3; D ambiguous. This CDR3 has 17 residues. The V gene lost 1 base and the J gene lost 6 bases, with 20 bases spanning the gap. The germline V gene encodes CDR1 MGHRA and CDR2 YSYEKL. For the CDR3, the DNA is TGCGCCAGCAGCCAAGGCGGACGCCGAGCCCCATCTGATACGCAGTATTTT. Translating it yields CASSQGGRRAPSDTQYF.

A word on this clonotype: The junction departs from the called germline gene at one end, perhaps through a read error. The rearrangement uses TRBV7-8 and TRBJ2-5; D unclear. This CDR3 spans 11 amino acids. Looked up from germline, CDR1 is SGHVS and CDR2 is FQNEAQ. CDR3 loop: CAGRKRETQYF. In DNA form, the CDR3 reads TGTGCCGGCAGAAAACGAGAGACCCAGTATTTC.

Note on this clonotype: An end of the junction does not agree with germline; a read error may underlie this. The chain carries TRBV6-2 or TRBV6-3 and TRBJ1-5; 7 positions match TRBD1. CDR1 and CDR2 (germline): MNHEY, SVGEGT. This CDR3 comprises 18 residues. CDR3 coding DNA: TGTGCCAGTAGTTACCGCCCCCGTACAGGGGTCAGCAATCAGCCACAGCATTTT. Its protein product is CASSYRPRTGVSNQPQHF.